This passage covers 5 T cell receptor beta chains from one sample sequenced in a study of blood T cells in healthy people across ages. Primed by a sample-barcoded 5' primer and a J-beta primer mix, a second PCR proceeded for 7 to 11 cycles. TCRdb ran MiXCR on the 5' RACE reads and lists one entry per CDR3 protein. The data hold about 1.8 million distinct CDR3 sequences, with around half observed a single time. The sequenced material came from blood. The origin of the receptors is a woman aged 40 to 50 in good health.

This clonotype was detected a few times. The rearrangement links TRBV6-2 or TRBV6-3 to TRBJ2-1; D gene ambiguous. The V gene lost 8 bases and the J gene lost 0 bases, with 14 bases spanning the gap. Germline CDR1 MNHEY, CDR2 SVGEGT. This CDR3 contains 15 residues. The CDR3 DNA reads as TGTGCCAGCGTGTACGGCACGAGCTCCTACAATGAGCAGTTCTTC. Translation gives CASVYGTSSYNEQFF.

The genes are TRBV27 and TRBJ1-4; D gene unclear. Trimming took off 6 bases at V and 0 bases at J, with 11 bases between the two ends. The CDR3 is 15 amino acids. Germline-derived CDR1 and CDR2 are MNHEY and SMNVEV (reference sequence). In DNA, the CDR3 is TGTGCCAGCAGCGTAGTGGCGGCAACTAATGAAAAACTGTTTTTT. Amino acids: CASSVVAATNEKLFF.

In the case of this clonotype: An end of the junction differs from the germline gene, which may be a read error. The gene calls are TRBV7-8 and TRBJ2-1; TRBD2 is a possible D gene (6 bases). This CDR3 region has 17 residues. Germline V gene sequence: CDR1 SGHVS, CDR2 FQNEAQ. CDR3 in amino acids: CASSFFLAIPTSNGQFF. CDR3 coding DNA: TGTGCCAGCAGCTTTTTTCTAGCGATCCCGACAAGCAATGGGCAGTTCTTC.

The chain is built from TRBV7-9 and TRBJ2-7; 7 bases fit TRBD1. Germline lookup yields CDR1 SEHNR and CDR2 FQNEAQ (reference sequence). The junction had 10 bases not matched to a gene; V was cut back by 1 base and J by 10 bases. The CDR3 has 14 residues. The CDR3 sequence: CASSLEGAYTEQYF. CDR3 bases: TGTGCCAGCAGCTTAGAGGGGGCGTATACGGAACAGTACTTC.

The CDR3 bases are TGTGCCAGCAGCCGGGACCCCGGGGTGGCTGAAGCTTTCTTT. Residues: CASSRDPGVAEAFF. The V call is TRBV2, the J call TRBJ1-1, with D perhaps TRBD1 (5 bases). Trimming removed 6 bases at V and 6 bases at J, with 17 bases between. The CDR3 is made up of 14 amino acids. The V gene's germline CDR1 is SNHLY and CDR2 FYNNEI.